The 8 T cell receptor beta chains presented below share a single source sample, sequenced in a study of T cells after yellow fever vaccination (dated by TCRdb to between 2019 and 2020). The sample's treatment or condition label, in plain terms: live attenuated yellow fever vaccine strain. Library preparation employed 5' RACE. Sequencing took place on an Illumina HiSeq 2500. The raw public reads went through TCRdb reprocessing: fastp at Q25, MiXCR clone calling, in-frame beta chains kept. Entries are consolidated by CDR3 protein sequence, retaining the most common genes and DNA. Counted in this sample were about 58,000 distinct CDR3 sequences; around 7% of them appeared once. The ten largest clones capture about 40% of the sample. Sample: CD8+ T cells sorted from PBMCs, taken on the day of the first yellow fever vaccination. Receptor source: a man between 18 and 29 years old who received the YFV17D yellow fever vaccine.

This clonotype turned up a few times. The chain carries TRBV4-1 and TRBJ1-2; D uncertain. The CDR3 spans 13 residues. From germline, CDR1 is MGHRA and CDR2 YSYEKL. Between the trimmed V and J ends, which lost 6 bases and 3 bases, there was a span of 11 bases. CDR3 amino acids: CASSPAGDYGYTF. The CDR3 coding sequence is TGCGCCAGCAGTCCTGCAGGTGACTATGGCTACACCTTC.

This clonotype has just a few counts. At one of its ends the junction is not consistent with the germline gene, which may arise from a read error. The J gene is TRBJ2-7, the V gene TRBV7-9; D possibly uses TRBD1 or TRBD2 (5 bases each). Germline lookup yields CDR1 SEHNR and CDR2 FQNEAQ (reference sequence). The CDR3 runs to 11 residues. CDR3 sequence: CASSLGDGYSF. The CDR3 region has the DNA TGTGCCAGCAGCTTAGGGGACGGCTATTCTTTC.

The chain uses TRBV20-1 and TRBJ2-4; 9 nucleotides line up with TRBD2. The CDR3 runs to 18 residues. The V gene's germline CDR1 is DFQATT and CDR2 SNEGSKA (reference sequence). Trimming removed 1 base from V and 8 bases from J; junction bases left unmatched: 18. DNA of the CDR3: TGCAGTGCTAGAGCCTCCCCCGCATTAGCGGGGGTTGGGGACATTCAGTACTTC. This translates into CSARASPALAGVGDIQYF.

This clonotype was found a few times. The chain has TRBV6-2 or TRBV6-3 and TRBJ2-7; weak D call: TRBD1 (5 bases). The CDR3 contains 11 residues. The V end was cut by 7 bases, the J end by 1 base, with 5 bases between. Germline V gives CDR1 MNHEY, CDR2 SVGEGT. CDR3 DNA sequence: TGTGCCAGCACAGGGTCCTACGAGCAGTACTTC. Protein sequence: CASTGSYEQYF.

The sample holds a few counts of this clonotype. The chain has TRBV24-1 and TRBJ2-3, with 8 positions matching TRBD1. The junction had 4 bases not matched to a gene; V was cut back by 6 bases and J by 3 bases. The CDR3 consists of 14 residues. Germline values: CDR1 KGHDR, CDR2 SFDVKD. The CDR3 is CATSRGQGTDTQYF. CDR3 sequence (DNA): TGTGCCACCAGTAGAGGACAGGGTACAGATACGCAGTATTTT.

This clonotype was observed a few times. This sequence joins TRBV25-1 and TRBJ1-4; no definite D call. The CDR3 has 17 amino acids. V was shortened by 1 base and J by 0 bases, with 12 bases between the two germline ends. Germline assignment: CDR1 MGHDK and CDR2 SYGVNS. The CDR3 loop is CASSELSQAATNEKLFF. As DNA, the CDR3 is TGTGCCAGCAGTGAATTGTCCCAGGCCGCAACTAATGAAAAACTGTTTTTT.

V usage is TRBV6-5 and J usage is TRBJ2-1; no reliable D call. The ends were cut back, 2 bases at V and 6 bases at J, with 8 bases in the middle. The CDR3 has 13 residues. Germline CDR1 and CDR2: MNHEY and SVGAGI. The CDR3 protein is CASSYGPPNEQFF. CDR3 nucleotide sequence: TGTGCCAGCAGTTACGGACCACCCAATGAGCAGTTCTTC.

At least ten counts were recorded for this clonotype. This chain links TRBV29-1 with TRBJ2-4; D is possibly TRBD2 (7 bases). V was pared by 7 bases and J by 7 bases, with 17 bases between. Germline loops: CDR1 SQVTM, CDR2 ANQGSEA. The CDR3 extends over 13 amino acids. Here the CDR3 DNA reads TGCAGCGGTAACAGGGAGGGGTCGAACATTCAGTACTTC. Encoded protein: CSGNREGSNIQYF.